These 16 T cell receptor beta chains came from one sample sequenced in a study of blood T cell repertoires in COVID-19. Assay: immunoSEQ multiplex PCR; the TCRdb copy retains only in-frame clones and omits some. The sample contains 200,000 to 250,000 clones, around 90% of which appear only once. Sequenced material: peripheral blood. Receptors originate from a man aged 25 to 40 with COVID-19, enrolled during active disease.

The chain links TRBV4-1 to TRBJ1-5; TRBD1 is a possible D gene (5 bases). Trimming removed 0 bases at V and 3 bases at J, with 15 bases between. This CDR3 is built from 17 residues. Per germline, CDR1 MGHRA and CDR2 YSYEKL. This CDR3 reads CASSQDRLGAHNQPQHF. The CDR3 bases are TGCGCCAGCAGCCAAGATCGATTAGGGGCTCACAATCAGCCCCAGCATTTT.

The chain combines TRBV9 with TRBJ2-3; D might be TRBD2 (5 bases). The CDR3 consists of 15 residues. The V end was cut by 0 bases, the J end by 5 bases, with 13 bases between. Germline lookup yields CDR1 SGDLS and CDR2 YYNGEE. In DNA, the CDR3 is TGTGCCAGCAGCGTAGGGACTTTGCTCCGAGATACGCAGTATTTT. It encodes CASSVGTLLRDTQYF.

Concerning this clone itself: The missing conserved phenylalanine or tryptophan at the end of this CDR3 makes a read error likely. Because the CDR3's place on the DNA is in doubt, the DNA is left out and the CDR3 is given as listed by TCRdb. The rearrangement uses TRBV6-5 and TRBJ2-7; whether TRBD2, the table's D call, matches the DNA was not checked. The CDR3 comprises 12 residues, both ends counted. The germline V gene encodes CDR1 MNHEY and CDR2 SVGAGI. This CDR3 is CASSSGGGNPSY.

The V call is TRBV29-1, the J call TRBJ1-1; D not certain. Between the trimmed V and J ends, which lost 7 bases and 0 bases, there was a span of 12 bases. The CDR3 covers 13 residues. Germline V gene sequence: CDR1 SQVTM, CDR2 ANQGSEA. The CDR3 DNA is TGCAGCGCCCATCCGCAGGTGAACACTGAAGCTTTCTTT. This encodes CSAHPQVNTEAFF.

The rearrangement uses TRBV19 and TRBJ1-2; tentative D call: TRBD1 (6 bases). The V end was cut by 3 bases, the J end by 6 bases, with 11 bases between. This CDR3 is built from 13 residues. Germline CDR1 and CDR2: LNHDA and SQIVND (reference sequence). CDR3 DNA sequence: TGTGCCAGTAGTATCGTGGCAGGGGATGGCTACACCTTC. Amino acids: CASSIVAGDGYTF.

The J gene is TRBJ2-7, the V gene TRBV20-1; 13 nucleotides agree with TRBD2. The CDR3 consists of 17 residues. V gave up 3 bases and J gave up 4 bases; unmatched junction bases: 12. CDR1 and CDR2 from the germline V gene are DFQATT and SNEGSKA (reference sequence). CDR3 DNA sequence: TGCAGTGCTAGTTTCGCCGGGGGACTAGCGGGGAGATACGAGCAGTACTTC. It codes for CSASFAGGLAGRYEQYF.

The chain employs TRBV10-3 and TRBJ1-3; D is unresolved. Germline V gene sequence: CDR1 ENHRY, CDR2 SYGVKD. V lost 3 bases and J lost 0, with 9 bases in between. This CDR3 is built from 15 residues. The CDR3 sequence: CAISEQQVSGNTIYF. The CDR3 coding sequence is TGTGCCATCAGTGAACAACAAGTCTCTGGAAACACCATATATTTT.

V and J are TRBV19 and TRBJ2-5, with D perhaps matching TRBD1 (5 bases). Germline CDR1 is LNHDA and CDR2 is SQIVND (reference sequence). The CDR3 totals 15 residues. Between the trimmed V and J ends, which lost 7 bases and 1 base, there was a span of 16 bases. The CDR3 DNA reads TGTGCCAGTAAAGACCGGTGGACACCCCAAGAGACCCAGTACTTC. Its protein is CASKDRWTPQETQYF.

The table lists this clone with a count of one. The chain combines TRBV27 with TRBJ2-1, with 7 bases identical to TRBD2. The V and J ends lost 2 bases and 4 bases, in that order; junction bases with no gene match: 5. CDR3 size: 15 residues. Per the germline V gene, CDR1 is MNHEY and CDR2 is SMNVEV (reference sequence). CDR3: CASSLDGGSYNEQFF. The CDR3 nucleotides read TGTGCCAGCAGTTTAGACGGGGGGTCTTACAATGAGCAGTTCTTC.

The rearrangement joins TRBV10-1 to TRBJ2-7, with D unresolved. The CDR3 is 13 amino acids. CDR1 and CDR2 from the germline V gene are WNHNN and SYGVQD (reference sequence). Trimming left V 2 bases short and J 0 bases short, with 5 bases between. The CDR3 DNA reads TGCGCCAGCAGTGAGCACAGCTCCTACGAGCAGTACTTC. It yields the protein CASSEHSSYEQYF.

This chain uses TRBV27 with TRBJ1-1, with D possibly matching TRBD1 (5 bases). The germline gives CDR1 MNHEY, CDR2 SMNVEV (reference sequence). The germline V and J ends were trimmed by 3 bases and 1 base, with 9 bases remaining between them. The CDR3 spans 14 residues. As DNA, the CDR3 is TGTGCCAGCAGTTTGCGGGGGAAGAACACTGAAGCTTTCTTT. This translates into CASSLRGKNTEAFF.

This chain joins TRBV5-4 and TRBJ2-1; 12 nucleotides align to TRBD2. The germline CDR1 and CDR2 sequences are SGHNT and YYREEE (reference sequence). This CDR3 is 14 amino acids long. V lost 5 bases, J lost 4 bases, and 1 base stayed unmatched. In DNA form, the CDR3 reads TGTGCCAGCAGTGGACTAGCGGGGTACAATGAGCAGTTCTTC. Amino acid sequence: CASSGLAGYNEQFF.

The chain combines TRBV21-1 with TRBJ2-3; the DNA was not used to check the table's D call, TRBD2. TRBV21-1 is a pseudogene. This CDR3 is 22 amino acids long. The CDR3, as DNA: TGTGCCAGCAGCAAAAAACCCCACCAGGGACTAGCGGGGGCCAAGTACACAGATACGCAGTATTTT. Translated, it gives CASSKKPHQGLAGAKYTDTQYF.

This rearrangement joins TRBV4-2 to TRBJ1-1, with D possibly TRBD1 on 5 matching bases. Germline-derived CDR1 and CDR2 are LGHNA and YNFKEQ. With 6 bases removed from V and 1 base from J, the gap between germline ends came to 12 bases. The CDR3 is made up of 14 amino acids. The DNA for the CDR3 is TGTGCCAGCAGTCAGGGTTATGAGAACACTGAAGCTTTCTTT. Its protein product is CASSQGYENTEAFF.

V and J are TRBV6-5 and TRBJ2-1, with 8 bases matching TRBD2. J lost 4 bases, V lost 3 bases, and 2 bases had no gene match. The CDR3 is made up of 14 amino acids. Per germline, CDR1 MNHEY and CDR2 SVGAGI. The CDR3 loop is CASSYKREYNEQFF. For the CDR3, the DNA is TGTGCCAGCAGTTATAAGCGGGAGTACAATGAGCAGTTCTTC.

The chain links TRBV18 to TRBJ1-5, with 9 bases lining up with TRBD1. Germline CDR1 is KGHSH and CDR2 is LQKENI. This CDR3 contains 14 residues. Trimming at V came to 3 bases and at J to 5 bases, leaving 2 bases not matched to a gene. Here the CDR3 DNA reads TGTGCCAGCTCACCGGGGGACAGGGATCAGCCCCAGCATTTT. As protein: CASSPGDRDQPQHF.